The text below deals with one TCR beta chain. CDR3 size: 13 residues. Per germline, CDR1 SNHLY and CDR2 FYNNEI. Losses at the gene ends were 6 bases for V and 4 bases for J; bases not matched to a gene: 2. PCR amplification relied on 60 Vbeta primers (plus 13 Jbeta primers). The assay was immunoSEQ multiplex PCR, and TCRdb's table has in-frame clones only and misses some. Here the sample spans about 140,000 clones, approximately 78% being singletons. This specimen comes from a study of cytomegalovirus exposure and HLA in healthy donors. The chain combines TRBV2 with TRBJ2-2; 7 nucleotides agree with TRBD1. Sequencing was performed on PBMCs. This sequence originates from a man between 18 and 29 years old in good health and CMV-seropositive. CDR3 amino acids: CASSRDSTGELFF. CDR3 coding DNA: TGTGCCAGCAGCAGGGACAGCACCGGGGAGCTGTTTTTT.